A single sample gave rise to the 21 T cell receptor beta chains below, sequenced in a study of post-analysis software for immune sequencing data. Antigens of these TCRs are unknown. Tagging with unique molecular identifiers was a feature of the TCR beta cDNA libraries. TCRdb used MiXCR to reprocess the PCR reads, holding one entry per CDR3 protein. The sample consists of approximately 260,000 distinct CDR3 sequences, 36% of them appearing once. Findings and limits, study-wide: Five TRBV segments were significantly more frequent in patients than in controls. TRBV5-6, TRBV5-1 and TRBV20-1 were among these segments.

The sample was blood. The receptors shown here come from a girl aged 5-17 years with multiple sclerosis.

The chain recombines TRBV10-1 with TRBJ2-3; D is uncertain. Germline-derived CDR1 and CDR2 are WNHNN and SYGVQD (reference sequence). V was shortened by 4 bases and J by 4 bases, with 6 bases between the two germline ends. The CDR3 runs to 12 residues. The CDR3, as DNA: TGCGCCAGCAGTGTATCCTCAGATACGCAGTATTTT. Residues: CASSVSSDTQYF.

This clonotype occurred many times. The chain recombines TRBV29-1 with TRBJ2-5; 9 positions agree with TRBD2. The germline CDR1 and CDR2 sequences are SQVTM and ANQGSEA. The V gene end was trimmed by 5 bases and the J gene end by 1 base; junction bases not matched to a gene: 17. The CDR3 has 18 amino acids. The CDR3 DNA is TGCAGCGTTCCACGCTCCCGGTTGCTAGCGGGGCGCCAAGAGACCCAGTACTTC. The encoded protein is CSVPRSRLLAGRQETQYF.

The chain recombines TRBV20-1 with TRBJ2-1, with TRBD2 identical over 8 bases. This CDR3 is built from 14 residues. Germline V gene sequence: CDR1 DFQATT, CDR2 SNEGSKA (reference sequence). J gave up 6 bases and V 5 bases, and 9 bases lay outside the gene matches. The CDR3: CSAPLTGGPNEQFF. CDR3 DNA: TGCAGTGCTCCGCTGACGGGAGGGCCCAATGAGCAGTTCTTC.

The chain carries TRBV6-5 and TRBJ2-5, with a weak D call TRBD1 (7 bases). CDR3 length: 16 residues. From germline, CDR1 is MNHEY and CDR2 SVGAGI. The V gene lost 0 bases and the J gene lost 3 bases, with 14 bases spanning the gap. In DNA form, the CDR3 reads TGTGCCAGCAGTTACTCGCCAGGGGGGATAGAAGAGACCCAGTACTTC. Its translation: CASSYSPGGIEETQYF.

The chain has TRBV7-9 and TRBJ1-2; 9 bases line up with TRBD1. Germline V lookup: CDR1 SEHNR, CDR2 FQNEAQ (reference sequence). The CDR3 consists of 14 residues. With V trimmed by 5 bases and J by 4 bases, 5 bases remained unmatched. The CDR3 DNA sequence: TGTGCCAGCAGCATACAGGGGGCGAGCTATGGCTACACCTTC. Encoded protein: CASSIQGASYGYTF.

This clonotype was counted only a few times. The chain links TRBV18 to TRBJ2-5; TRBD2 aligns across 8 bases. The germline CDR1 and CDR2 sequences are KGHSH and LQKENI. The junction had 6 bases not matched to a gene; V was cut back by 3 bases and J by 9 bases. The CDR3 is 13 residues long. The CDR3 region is CASSPAGREAQYF. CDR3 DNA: TGTGCCAGCTCACCGGCCGGGAGGGAGGCCCAGTACTTC.

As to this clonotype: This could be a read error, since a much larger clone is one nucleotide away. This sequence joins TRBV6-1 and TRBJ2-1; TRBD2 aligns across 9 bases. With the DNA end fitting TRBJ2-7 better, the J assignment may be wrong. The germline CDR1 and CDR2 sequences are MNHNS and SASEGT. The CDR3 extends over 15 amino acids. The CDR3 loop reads CASSPSSGTYNEQYF. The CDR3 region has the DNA TGTGCCAGCAGCCCCTCTAGCGGGACTTACAATGAGCAGTACTTC.

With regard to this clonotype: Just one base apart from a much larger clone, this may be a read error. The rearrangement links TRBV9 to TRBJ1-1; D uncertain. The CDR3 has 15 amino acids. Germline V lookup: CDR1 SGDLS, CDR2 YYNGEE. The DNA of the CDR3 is TGTGCCGGCAGCGTAGCGGTGGGCTTGAACACTGAAGCTTTCTTT. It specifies CAGSVAVGLNTEAFF.

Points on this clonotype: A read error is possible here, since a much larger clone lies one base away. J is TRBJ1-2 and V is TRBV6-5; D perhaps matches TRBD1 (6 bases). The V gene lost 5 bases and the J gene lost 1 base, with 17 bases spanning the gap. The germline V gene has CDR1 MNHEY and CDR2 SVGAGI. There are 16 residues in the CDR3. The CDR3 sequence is CASSVLGQTLNYGYTF. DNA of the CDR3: TGTGCCAGCAGTGTACTCGGACAGACTCTTAACTATGGCTACACCTTC.

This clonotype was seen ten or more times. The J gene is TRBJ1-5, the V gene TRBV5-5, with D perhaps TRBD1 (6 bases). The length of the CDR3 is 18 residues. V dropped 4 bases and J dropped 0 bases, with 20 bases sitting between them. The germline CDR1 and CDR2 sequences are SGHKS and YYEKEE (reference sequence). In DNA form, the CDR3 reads TGTGCCAGCAGCCAAGAGAAAATTACAGGGTTTAGCAATCAGCCCCAGCATTTT. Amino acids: CASSQEKITGFSNQPQHF. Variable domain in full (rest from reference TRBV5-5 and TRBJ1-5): DAGVTQSPTHLIKTRGQQVTLRCSPISGHKSVSWYQQVLGQGPQFIFQYYEKEERGRGNFPDRFSARQFPNYSSELNVNALLLGDSALYLCASSQEKITGFSNQPQHFGDGTRLSIL.

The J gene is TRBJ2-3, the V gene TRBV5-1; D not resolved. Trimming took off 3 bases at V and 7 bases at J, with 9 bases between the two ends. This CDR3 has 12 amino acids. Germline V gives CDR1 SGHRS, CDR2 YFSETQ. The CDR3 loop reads CASSSPSYTQYF. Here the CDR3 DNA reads TGCGCCAGCAGCTCCCCGTCATATACGCAGTATTTT.

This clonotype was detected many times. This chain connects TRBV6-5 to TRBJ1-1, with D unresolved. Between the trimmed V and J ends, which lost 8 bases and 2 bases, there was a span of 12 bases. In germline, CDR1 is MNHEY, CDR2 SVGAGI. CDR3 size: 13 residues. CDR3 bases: TGTGCCAGCGGGCGGGCGGAAAACACTGAAGCTTTCTTT. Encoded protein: CASGRAENTEAFF.

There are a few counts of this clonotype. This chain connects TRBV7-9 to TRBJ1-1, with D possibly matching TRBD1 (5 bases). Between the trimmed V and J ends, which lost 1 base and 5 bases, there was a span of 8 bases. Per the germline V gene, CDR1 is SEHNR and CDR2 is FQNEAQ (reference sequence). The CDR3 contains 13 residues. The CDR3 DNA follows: TGTGCCAGCAGCTTAGGAGGGGATACTGAAGCTTTCTTT. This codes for CASSLGGDTEAFF.

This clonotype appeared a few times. The DNA for the CDR3 is TGTGCCAGCAGCGCCGCCAGGGTGGGGGCTAGCGGGTTGTCCTACAATGAGCAGTTCTTC. Amino acids: CASSAARVGASGLSYNEQFF. The chain couples TRBV9 to TRBJ2-1, with TRBD2 matching over 8 bases. Germline V lookup: CDR1 SGDLS, CDR2 YYNGEE. The CDR3 length is 20 residues. The V gene end was trimmed by 3 bases and the J gene end by 1 base; junction bases not matched to a gene: 18.

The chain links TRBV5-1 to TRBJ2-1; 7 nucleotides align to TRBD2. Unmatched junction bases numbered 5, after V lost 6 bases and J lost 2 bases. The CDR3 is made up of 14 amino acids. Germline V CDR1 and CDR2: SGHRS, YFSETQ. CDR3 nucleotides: TGCGCCAGCACGTCTAGCGGTGCCTACAATGAGCAGTTCTTC. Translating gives CASTSSGAYNEQFF.

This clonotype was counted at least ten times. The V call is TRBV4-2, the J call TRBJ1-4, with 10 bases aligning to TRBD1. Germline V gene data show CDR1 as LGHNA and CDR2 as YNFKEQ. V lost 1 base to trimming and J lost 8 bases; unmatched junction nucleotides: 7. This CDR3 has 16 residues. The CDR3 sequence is CASSQGTGGEREKLFF. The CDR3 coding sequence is TGTGCCAGCAGCCAAGGGACAGGGGGGGAAAGAGAAAAACTGTTTTTT.

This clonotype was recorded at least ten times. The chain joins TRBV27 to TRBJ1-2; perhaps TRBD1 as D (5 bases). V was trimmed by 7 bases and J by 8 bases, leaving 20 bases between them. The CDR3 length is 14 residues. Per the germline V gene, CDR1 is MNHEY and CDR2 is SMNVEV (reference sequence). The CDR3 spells CASTKQPPRGGYTF. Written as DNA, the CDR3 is TGTGCCAGCACAAAACAGCCCCCGAGGGGAGGCTACACCTTC.

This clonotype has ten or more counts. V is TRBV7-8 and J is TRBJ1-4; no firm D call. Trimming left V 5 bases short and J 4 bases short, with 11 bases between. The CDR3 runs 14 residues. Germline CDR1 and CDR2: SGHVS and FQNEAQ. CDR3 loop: CASSTEAFNEKLFF. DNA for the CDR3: TGTGCCAGCAGCACGGAGGCCTTTAATGAAAAACTGTTTTTT. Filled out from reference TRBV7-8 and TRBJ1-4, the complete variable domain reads GAGVSQSPRYKVAKRGQDVALRCDPISGHVSLFWYQQALGQGPEFLTYFQNEAQLDKSGLPSDRFFAERPEGSVSTLKIQRTQQEDSAVYLCASSTEAFNEKLFFGSGTQLSVL.

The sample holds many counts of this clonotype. The CDR3 here is CAISDRNRDQETQYF. DNA of the CDR3: TGTGCCATCAGTGATCGGAACAGGGACCAAGAGACCCAGTACTTC. V usage is TRBV10-3 and J usage is TRBJ2-5; perhaps TRBD1 as D (6 bases). Germline-derived CDR1 and CDR2 are ENHRY and SYGVKD. The CDR3 is made up of 15 amino acids. The V end was cut by 3 bases, the J end by 0 bases, with 11 bases between.

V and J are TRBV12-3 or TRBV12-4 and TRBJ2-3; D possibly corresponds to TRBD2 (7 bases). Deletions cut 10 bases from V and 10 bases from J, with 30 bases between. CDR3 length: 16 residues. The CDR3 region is CATKTGPGGSADAQYF. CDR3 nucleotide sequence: TGTGCCACCAAGACAGGCCCTGGCGGGAGTGCGGATGCGCAGTATTTT.

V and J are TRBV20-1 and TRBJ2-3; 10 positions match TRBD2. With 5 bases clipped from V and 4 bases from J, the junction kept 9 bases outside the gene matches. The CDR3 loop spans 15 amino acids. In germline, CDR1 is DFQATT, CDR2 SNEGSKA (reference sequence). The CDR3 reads CSAVGAGGLPDTQYF. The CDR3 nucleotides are TGCAGTGCTGTGGGAGCGGGGGGGCTCCCAGATACGCAGTATTTT.